These 2 T cell receptor beta chains were all obtained from the same sample, sequenced in a study of beta chain features in type 1 diabetes. Sequencing targeted expressed TCRB transcripts, as all isolated RNA had been reverse transcribed. Using immunoSEQ multiplex PCR, the repertoire was profiled, and TCRdb retains in-frame clones only, with some absent. The sample includes hundreds of thousands of clones, around a sixth of them seen just once. The sample taken for sequencing was naive CD4+ T cells from blood. These receptors were collected from a woman under 30 in good health.

This clone was recorded a few times. The chain recombines TRBV27 with TRBJ2-5, with 10 bases that match TRBD1. CDR3 length: 15 residues. With V trimmed by 7 bases and J by 3 bases, 8 bases remained unmatched. The V gene's germline CDR1 is MNHEY and CDR2 SMNVEV (reference sequence). The CDR3 here is CASTSGTGVKETQYF. The CDR3 bases are TGTGCCAGCACCTCGGGGACAGGGGTAAAAGAGACCCAGTACTTC.

The chain uses TRBV7-2 and TRBJ2-5, with D unclear. Germline lookup yields CDR1 SGHTA and CDR2 FQGNSA. V lost 3 bases and J lost 1, with 9 bases in between. The CDR3 contains 14 residues. CDR3 nucleotides: TGTGCCAGCAGCTTCAGACGGGCCCAAGAGACCCAGTACTTC. It translates to CASSFRRAQETQYF.